These 20 T cell receptor beta chains were sequenced from one sample in a study of T cell changes during pregnancy in multiple sclerosis. Data came from immunoSEQ multiplex PCR; TCRdb stores just in-frame clones and leaves some out. The repertoire includes about 32,000 clones, 80% to 90% of them detected once, and approximately 10% sits in the top ten. Material: CD8+ T cells from peripheral blood mononuclear cells, obtained in the second trimester of pregnancy. The source is a female donor with multiple sclerosis, enrolled in a pregnancy study.

This rearrangement joins TRBV7-9 to TRBJ2-5; D is possibly TRBD2 (7 bases). The CDR3 covers 19 residues. The germline V and J ends were trimmed by 2 bases and 2 bases, with 24 bases remaining between them. In germline, CDR1 is SEHNR, CDR2 FQNEAQ (reference sequence). This chain's CDR3 is CASSLFGGRLQSGQETQYF. Written as DNA, the CDR3 is TGTGCCAGCAGCTTATTCGGGGGGCGCCTTCAAAGCGGACAAGAGACCCAGTACTTC.

The V and J genes are TRBV28 and TRBJ1-1; a weak D match, TRBD1 (6 bases). The CDR3 is made up of 15 amino acids. Germline lookup yields CDR1 MDHEN and CDR2 SYDVKM. V lost 5 bases, J lost 0 bases, and 13 bases lay in between. The CDR3 is CASSRLTGMNTEAFF. In DNA form, the CDR3 reads TGTGCCAGCAGTCGGTTGACAGGTATGAACACTGAAGCTTTCTTT.

This chain uses TRBV2 with TRBJ2-1, with 8 bases identical to TRBD2. The CDR3 sequence is 16 residues long. Germline V lookup: CDR1 SNHLY, CDR2 FYNNEI. V was clipped by 6 bases and J by 4 bases; unmatched bases: 11. CDR3 bases: TGTGCCAGCAGGGACCCTAAGGGCGGGGGGTACAATGAGCAGTTCTTC. This sequence encodes CASRDPKGGGYNEQFF.

This clone was counted once. The gene calls are TRBV5-6 and TRBJ1-1, with D possibly TRBD1 on 5 matching bases. Germline loops: CDR1 SGHDT, CDR2 YYEEEE. CDR3 size: 19 residues. Trimming cost V 6 bases and J 2 bases, with 29 bases left between them. CDR3 nucleotide sequence: TGTGCCAGCACGTGGGGGAGGGGCAGGGAGAGTGGGGCCAACACTGAAGCTTTCTTT. It is translated as CASTWGRGRESGANTEAFF.

The gene calls are TRBV4-1 and TRBJ2-7; TRBD2 agrees at 10 bases. CDR3 length: 15 amino acids. CDR1 is MGHRA and CDR2 is YSYEKL in the germline V gene. With 0 bases clipped from V and 9 bases from J, the junction kept 8 bases outside the gene matches. CDR3 residues: CASSQEERAGGGQYF. Here the CDR3 DNA reads TGCGCCAGCAGCCAAGAGGAAAGAGCGGGAGGGGGGCAGTACTTC.

The genes are TRBV5-1 and TRBJ2-7; 7 nucleotides line up with TRBD2. V lost 0 bases to trimming and J lost 0 bases; unmatched junction nucleotides: 3. The CDR3 is made up of 15 amino acids. In germline, CDR1 is SGHRS, CDR2 YFSETQ. The CDR3 spells CASSLGGRASYEQYF. The CDR3, as DNA: TGCGCCAGCAGCTTGGGGGGGAGGGCCTCCTACGAGCAGTACTTC.

The chain has TRBV4-2 and TRBJ2-3; 8 positions agree with TRBD1. Germline V CDR1 and CDR2: LGHNA, YNFKEQ. Germline trimming cut 5 bases from V and 4 bases from J; bases unmatched to any gene: 11. The CDR3 runs 16 residues. The CDR3 loop reads CASSTRDRRGADTQYF. In nucleotides, the CDR3 is TGTGCCAGCAGCACCCGGGACAGGAGAGGGGCAGATACGCAGTATTTT.

This clone has a handful of counts. The chain combines TRBV16 with TRBJ2-7, with a tentative D call TRBD2 (6 bases). The CDR3 is 12 residues long. Germline V gene data show CDR1 as KGHSY and CDR2 as FQNENV. Trimming stripped 4 bases from V and 3 bases from J, with 7 bases between. The CDR3 spells CASSRGDYEQYF. CDR3 DNA sequence: TGTGCCAGCAGCCGGGGGGACTACGAGCAGTACTTC.

V is TRBV9 and J is TRBJ1-1, with a possible D match to TRBD1 (6 bases). Germline assignment: CDR1 SGDLS and CDR2 YYNGEE. The ends were cut back, 4 bases at V and 1 base at J, with 11 bases in the middle. The CDR3 length is 14 residues. In DNA form, the CDR3 reads TGTGCCAGCAGCCCTCAGGGGACGAACACTGAAGCTTTCTTT. Translating gives CASSPQGTNTEAFF.

V usage is TRBV27 and J usage is TRBJ2-7; TRBD2 agrees at 8 bases. This CDR3 comprises 15 residues. The germline V gene has CDR1 MNHEY and CDR2 SMNVEV (reference sequence). Trimming at V came to 6 bases and at J to 5 bases, leaving 12 bases not matched to a gene. The CDR3 nucleotides read TGTGCCAGCAGGCCCGGGCAAAGCGGGAGCCACGAGCAGTACTTC. Translating it yields CASRPGQSGSHEQYF.

This chain joins TRBV5-6 and TRBJ1-1; D ambiguous. Trimming pared 3 bases from V and 0 bases from J, leaving 12 bases between. Germline V gene data show CDR1 as SGHDT and CDR2 as YYEEEE. CDR3 size: 15 residues. This CDR3 is CASSSIPGVNTEAFF. The CDR3 DNA is TGTGCCAGCAGCTCGATACCTGGAGTGAACACTGAAGCTTTCTTT. Based on the CDR3 plus reference TRBV5-6 and TRBJ1-1, the full variable domain is DAGVTQSPTHLIKTRGQQVTLRCSPKSGHDTVSWYQQALGQGPQFIFQYYEEEERQRGNFPDRFSGHQFPNYSSELNVNALLLGDSALYLCASSSIPGVNTEAFFGQGTRLTVV.

The genes are TRBV6-1 and TRBJ1-5, with D uncertain. Germline assignment: CDR1 MNHNS and CDR2 SASEGT. This CDR3 comprises 15 residues. Trimming stripped 2 bases from V and 1 base from J, with 9 bases between. This CDR3 reads CASSESQRSNQPQHF. Here the CDR3 DNA reads TGTGCCAGCAGTGAATCTCAGAGGAGCAATCAGCCCCAGCATTTT.

A single count supports this clone. This rearrangement joins TRBV7-9 to TRBJ2-1, with D hard to call. In germline, CDR1 is SEHNR, CDR2 FQNEAQ (reference sequence). V lost 2 bases to trimming and J lost 8 bases, with 22 bases between them. This CDR3 comprises 17 residues. This chain's CDR3 is CASSLFRPAWKWDEQFF. As DNA, the CDR3 is TGTGCCAGCAGCTTATTCCGGCCAGCGTGGAAATGGGATGAGCAGTTCTTC.

CDR3 sequence (DNA): TGCGCCAGCAGCCAACAACAGGGAAACTACGAGCAGTACTTC. This translates into CASSQQQGNYEQYF. The V call is TRBV4-1, the J call TRBJ2-7, with D tentatively TRBD1 (6 bases). V dropped 2 bases and J dropped 3 bases, with 11 bases sitting between them. Germline loops: CDR1 MGHRA, CDR2 YSYEKL. The CDR3 spans 14 residues.

The V gene is TRBV6-1, the J gene TRBJ1-4, with 8 bases aligning to TRBD1. The CDR3 contains 15 residues. The ends lost 5 bases at V and 2 bases at J; junction bases unmatched: 4. CDR1 and CDR2 (germline): MNHNS, SASEGT. The CDR3 DNA is TGTGCCAGCAGTCCCCGGACAGGGACTAATGAAAAACTGTTTTTT. Its protein product is CASSPRTGTNEKLFF.

This clone came up once. The CDR3 DNA sequence: TGTGCCAGCAGCGTACCCCCCCAAGCGGGGGACAATGAGCAGTTCTTC. Residues: CASSVPPQAGDNEQFF. The V gene is TRBV9, the J gene TRBJ2-1; 8 bases fit TRBD2. The CDR3 contains 16 residues. V shed 1 base and J 5 bases; nucleotides not matched to a gene: 8. Germline lookup yields CDR1 SGDLS and CDR2 YYNGEE. The entire variable domain, with the rest obtained from reference TRBV9 and TRBJ2-1, is as follows: DSGVTQTPKHLITATGQRVTLRCSPRSGDLSVYWYQQSLDQGLQFLIQYYNGEERAKGNILERFSAQQFPDLHSELNLSSLELGDSALYFCASSVPPQAGDNEQFFGPGTRLTVL.

This clone occurred once. This chain connects TRBV13 to TRBJ1-6; D is ambiguous. V lost 3 bases and J 9 bases, leaving 12 bases between the germline ends. The V gene's germline CDR1 is PRHDT and CDR2 FYEKMQ (reference sequence). The CDR3 totals 14 residues. The CDR3 sequence: CASSFSTTSSPLHF. DNA for the CDR3: TGTGCCAGCAGCTTTAGCACAACCTCTTCACCCCTCCACTTT.

The CDR3 nucleotides read TGTGCCAGCAGTTCGGAGACAGGAGAGTACCAAGAGACCCAGTACTTC. It encodes CASSSETGEYQETQYF. The J gene is TRBJ2-5, the V gene TRBV6-5; maybe TRBD1 (6 bases). The germline CDR1 and CDR2 sequences are MNHEY and SVGAGI. The CDR3 consists of 16 residues. Trimming took 4 bases from V and 0 from J, leaving 15 bases between them.

The chain is built from TRBV11-2 and TRBJ1-1; D is possibly TRBD1 (6 bases). The V end lost 2 bases, the J end lost 6 bases, and 10 bases lay between the germline ends. There are 13 residues in the CDR3. From germline, CDR1 is SGHAT and CDR2 FQNNGV. The CDR3 coding sequence is TGTGCCAGCAGCTTAAGTACAGGGTCTGAAGCTTTCTTT. Its protein product is CASSLSTGSEAFF.

This sequence joins TRBV1 and TRBJ2-3; no DNA check was done on the table's D call, TRBD2. TRBV1 is reported as a pseudogene. The CDR3 covers 14 residues. The CDR3 nucleotides read TGCACCAGCAGCCAGCGGGGGGACACAGATACGCAGTATTTT. It is translated as CTSSQRGDTDTQYF.